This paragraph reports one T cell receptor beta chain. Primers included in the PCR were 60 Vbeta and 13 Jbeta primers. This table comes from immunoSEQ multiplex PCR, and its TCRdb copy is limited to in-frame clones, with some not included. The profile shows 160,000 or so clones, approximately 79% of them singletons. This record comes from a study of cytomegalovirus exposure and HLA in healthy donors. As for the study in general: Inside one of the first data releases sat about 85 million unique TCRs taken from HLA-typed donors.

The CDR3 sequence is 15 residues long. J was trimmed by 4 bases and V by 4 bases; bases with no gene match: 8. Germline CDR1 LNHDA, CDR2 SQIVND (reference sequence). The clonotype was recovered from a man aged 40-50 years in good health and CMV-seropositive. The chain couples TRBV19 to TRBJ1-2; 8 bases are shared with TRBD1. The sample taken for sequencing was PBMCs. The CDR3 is CASSSAGGGLYGYTF. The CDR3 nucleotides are TGTGCCAGTAGTAGTGCAGGGGGCGGGCTCTATGGCTACACCTTC.